One and the same sample provided the 3 T cell receptor beta chains below, sequenced in a study of blood T cell repertoires in COVID-19. Profiled with immunoSEQ multiplex PCR; TCRdb holds only in-frame clones, not every one. Found here are 150,000 to 200,000 clones, about 80% of them singletons; the top ten hold approximately 7.2%. Material: peripheral blood. Receptors were obtained from a human donor with acute or convalescent COVID-19. The donor label of this sample is uncertain.

The chain combines TRBV10-3 with TRBJ2-1; possibly TRBD1 or TRBD2 for D (9 bases each). The V end was cut by 4 bases, the J end by 6 bases, with 25 bases between. Germline-derived CDR1 and CDR2 are ENHRY and SYGVKD. The CDR3 covers 18 residues. The CDR3 bases are TGTGCCATCAGTGGTACAGGGGGCCGGGGACTAGCTCGCAATGAGCAGTTCTTC. Amino acids: CAISGTGGRGLARNEQFF.

The gene calls are TRBV7-9 and TRBJ1-5; D not resolved. The germline V and J ends were trimmed by 0 bases and 4 bases, with 4 bases remaining between them. This CDR3 contains 13 residues. Looked up from germline, CDR1 is SEHNR and CDR2 is FQNEAQ (reference sequence). The CDR3 here is CASSLALNQPQHF. CDR3 sequence (DNA): TGTGCCAGCAGCTTAGCCTTAAATCAGCCCCAGCATTTT.

J is TRBJ1-5 and V is TRBV18; no firm D call. In germline, CDR1 is KGHSH, CDR2 LQKENI. The CDR3 has 16 amino acids. The V end lost 1 base, the J end lost 0 bases, and 10 bases lay between the germline ends. The CDR3 region is CASSPRAPYSNQPQHF. Here the CDR3 DNA reads TGTGCCAGCTCACCACGGGCACCATATAGCAATCAGCCCCAGCATTTT.